Detailed here is one T cell receptor (beta chain). The Seattle site enrolled patients during active infection and followed them longitudinally. The germline gives CDR1 SNHLY, CDR2 FYNNEI. The CDR3 has 14 amino acids. The V gene lost 6 bases and the J gene lost 8 bases, with 16 bases spanning the gap. Original analysis: Nucleated cell number was recorded as an estimate derived from reference gene primer amplification. The protocol was immunoSEQ multiplex PCR, while the TCRdb copy is restricted to in-frame clones and leaves out a portion. V and J calls and clone size are as listed in that table; D and trimming were resolved from the DNA. The data contain roughly 250,000 clones, about nine tenths of them singletons. This specimen comes from a study of blood T cell repertoires in COVID-19. Study overall: PBMCs, B-cell-depleted T cells, or T cells were the source of the cDNA or gDNA that made up the material.

The specimen sequenced was peripheral blood. This clonotype was obtained from a man aged 25 to 40 with COVID-19, enrolled during active disease. The V and J genes are TRBV2 and TRBJ1-4; D unresolved. CDR3 DNA: TGTGCCAGCAGAGCCGGGGAATCGGTCGAAAAACTGTTTTTT. Its protein is CASRAGESVEKLFF.